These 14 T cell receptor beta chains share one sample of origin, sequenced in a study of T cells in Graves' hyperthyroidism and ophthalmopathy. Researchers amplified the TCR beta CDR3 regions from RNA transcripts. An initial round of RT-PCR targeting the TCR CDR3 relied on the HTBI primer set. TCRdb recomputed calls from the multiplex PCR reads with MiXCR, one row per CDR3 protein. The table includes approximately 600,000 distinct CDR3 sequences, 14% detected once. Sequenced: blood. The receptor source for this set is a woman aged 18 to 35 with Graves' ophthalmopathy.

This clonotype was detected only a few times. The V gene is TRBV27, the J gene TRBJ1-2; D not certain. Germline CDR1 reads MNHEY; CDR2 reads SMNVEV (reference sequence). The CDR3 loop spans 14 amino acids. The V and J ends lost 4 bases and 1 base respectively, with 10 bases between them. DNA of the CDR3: TGTGCCAGCAGTTGGAAAAGGAGTAACTATGGCTACACCTTC. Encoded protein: CASSWKRSNYGYTF.

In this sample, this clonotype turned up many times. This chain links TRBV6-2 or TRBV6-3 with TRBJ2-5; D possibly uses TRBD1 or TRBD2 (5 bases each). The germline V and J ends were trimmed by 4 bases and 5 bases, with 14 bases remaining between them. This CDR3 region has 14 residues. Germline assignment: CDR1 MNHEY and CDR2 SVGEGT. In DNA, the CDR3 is TGTGCCAGCAGTTCCTTGGGACCAAGGGAGACCCAGTACTTC. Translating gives CASSSLGPRETQYF.

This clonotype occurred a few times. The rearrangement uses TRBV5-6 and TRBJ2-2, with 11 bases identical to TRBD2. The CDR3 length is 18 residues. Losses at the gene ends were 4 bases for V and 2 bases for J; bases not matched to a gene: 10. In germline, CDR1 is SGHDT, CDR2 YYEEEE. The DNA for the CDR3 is TGTGCCAGCAGCGAGTTACTAGCGGGAGCGGTTAACACCGGGGAGCTGTTTTTT. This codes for CASSELLAGAVNTGELFF.

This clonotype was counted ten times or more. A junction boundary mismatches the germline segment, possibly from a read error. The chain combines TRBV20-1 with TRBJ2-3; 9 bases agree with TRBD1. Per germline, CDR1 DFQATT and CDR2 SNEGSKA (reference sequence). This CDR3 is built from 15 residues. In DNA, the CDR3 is TGCAGCGCTAGAGGGGTGGACAGGGGTACAGATACGCAGTATTTT. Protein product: CSARGVDRGTDTQYF.

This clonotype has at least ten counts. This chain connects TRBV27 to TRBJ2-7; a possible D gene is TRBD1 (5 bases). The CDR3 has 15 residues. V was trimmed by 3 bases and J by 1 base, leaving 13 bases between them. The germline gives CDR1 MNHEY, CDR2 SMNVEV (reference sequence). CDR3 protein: CASSFQGYSSYEQYF. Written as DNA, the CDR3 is TGTGCCAGCAGTTTCCAGGGCTACAGTTCCTACGAGCAGTACTTC.

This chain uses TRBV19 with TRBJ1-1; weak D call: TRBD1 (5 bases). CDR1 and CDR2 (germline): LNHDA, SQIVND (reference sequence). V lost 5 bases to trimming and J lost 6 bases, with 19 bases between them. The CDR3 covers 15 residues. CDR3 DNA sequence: TGTGCCAGTAGTTTACTCCACGTGTGGGGCTCTGAAGCTTTCTTT. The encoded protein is CASSLLHVWGSEAFF.

CDR3 region: CASSLDRNRGGHTF. CDR3 DNA sequence: TGTGCCAGCAGCTTGGACCGAAACAGGGGCGGCCACACCTTC. The chain uses TRBV5-8 and TRBJ1-2; 7 bases agree with TRBD1. The germline gives CDR1 SGHTS, CDR2 YDEGEE. V lost 0 bases, J lost 12 bases, and 11 bases stayed unmatched. This CDR3 has 14 residues.

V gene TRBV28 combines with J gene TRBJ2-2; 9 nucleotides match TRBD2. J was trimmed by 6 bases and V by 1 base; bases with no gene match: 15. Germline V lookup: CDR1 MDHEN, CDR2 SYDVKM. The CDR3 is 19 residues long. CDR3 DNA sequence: TGTGCCAGCAGTTTATTGTGGGGACTAGCTTTTATGTCGGCCGGGGAGCTGTTTTTT. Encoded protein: CASSLLWGLAFMSAGELFF.

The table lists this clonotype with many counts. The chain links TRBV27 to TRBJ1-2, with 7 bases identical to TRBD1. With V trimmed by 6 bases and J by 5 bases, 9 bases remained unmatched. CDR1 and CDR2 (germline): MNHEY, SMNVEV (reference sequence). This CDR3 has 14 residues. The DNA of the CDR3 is TGTGCCAGCAGCCCGTACCAGGGGGTTTATGGCTACACCTTC. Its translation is CASSPYQGVYGYTF.

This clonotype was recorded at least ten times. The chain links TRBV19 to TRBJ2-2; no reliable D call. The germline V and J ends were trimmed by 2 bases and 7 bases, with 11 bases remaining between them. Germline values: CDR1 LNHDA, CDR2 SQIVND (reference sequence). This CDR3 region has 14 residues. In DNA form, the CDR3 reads TGTGCCAGTAGTATACCCCTCGAAGGCGGGGAGCTGTTTTTT. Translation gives CASSIPLEGGELFF.

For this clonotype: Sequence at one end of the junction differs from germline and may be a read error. The DNA of the CDR3 is TGTGCCAACAGCTCGCCAGGGAGGGGAAACATTCAGTACTTC. Protein: CANSSPGRGNIQYF. The rearrangement joins TRBV11-3 to TRBJ2-4; 7 positions match TRBD2. The germline gives CDR1 SGHNT, CDR2 YENEEA. CDR3 length: 14 amino acids.

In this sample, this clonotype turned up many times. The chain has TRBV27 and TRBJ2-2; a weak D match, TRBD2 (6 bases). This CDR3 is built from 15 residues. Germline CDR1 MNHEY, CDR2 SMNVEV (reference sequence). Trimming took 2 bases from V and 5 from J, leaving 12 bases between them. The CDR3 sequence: CASSLGGASTGELFF. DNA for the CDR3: TGTGCCAGCAGTTTAGGAGGGGCCTCAACCGGGGAGCTGTTTTTT.

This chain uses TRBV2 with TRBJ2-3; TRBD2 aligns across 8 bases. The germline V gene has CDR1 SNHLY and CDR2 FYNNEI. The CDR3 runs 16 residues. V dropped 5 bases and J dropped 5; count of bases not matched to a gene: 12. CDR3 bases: TGTGCCAGCAGTCCCACCCCCGGGACTAGGGGAGATACGCAGTATTTT. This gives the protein CASSPTPGTRGDTQYF.

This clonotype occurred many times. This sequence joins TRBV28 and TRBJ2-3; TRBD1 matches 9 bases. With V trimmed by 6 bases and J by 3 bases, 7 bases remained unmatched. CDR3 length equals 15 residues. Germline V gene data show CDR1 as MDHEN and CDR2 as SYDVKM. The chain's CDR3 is CASRWDRVGTDTQYF. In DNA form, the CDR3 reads TGTGCCAGCAGATGGGACAGGGTAGGAACAGATACGCAGTATTTT.